The following is a T cell receptor (beta chain) sequence with its context. Authors' data handling: Amplification from reference gene primers served as the basis for estimated nucleated cell counts. TCRdb's table, derived via immunoSEQ multiplex PCR, lists solely in-frame clones and lacks some. V, J and clone size derive from that table, while D and trimming were established from the DNA sequence. Of some 150,000 clones detected, around 90% appear once; the ten largest clones hold around 4%. The data were obtained in a study of blood T cell repertoires in COVID-19. The overall study: Samples of COVID-19 (acute and convalescent) were obtained from the United States, Italy and Spain. The analysed material was cDNA or gDNA that came from T cells, B-cell-depleted T cells, or PBMCs.

Losses at the gene ends were 11 bases for V and 1 base for J; bases not matched to a gene: 9. The CDR3 is 15 amino acids. Germline CDR1 is WSHSY and CDR2 is SAAADI. The J gene is TRBJ2-2, the V gene TRBV10-2; 8 bases line up with TRBD1. This TCR derives from a woman in her sixties with active or convalescent COVID-19. Sequences were obtained from peripheral blood. CDR3 DNA sequence: TGCGCCGCACTACTTACAGGGGGGAACACCGGGGAGCTGTTTTTT. As protein: CAALLTGGNTGELFF.